Listed below are T cell receptor beta chains from one sample, sequenced in a study of cytomegalovirus exposure and HLA in healthy donors. Sequencing used immunoSEQ multiplex PCR; TCRdb keeps in-frame clones, though not all of them. Of about 140,000 clones in the sample, approximately 82% were seen once. Sequenced sample: PBMCs. Receptors originate from a woman in her thirties or forties in good health and CMV-seronegative. Each CDR3 is given with its conserved first and last residue. Each record gives: V gene, clone size, D gene, J gene, CDR3 DNA, CDR3 protein. A D gene is named only where the DNA matches it firmly. Size values are once, few and many counts, or a class for expanded clones, and some rows have none.

V: TRBV7-7; size: -; D: TRBD1; J: TRBJ2-2; DNA: TGTGCCAGCAGTTCCTCGGACAGGCGGTCCGGGGAGCTGTTTTTT; CDR3: CASSSSDRRSGELFF
V: TRBV18; size: -; D: TRBD1; J: TRBJ2-3; DNA: TGTGCCAGCTCACAAGCGGACAGGGGCAGGACAGATACGCAGTATTTT; CDR3: CASSQADRGRTDTQYF
V: TRBV7-2; size: once; D: -; J: TRBJ1-2; DNA: TGTGCCAGCAGCTTAGGTTCGTGGCCGGGAGGCTACACCTTC; CDR3: CASSLGSWPGGYTF
V: TRBV25-1; size: -; D: -; J: TRBJ1-1; DNA: TGTGCCAGCAGTGAATACAGGGAGGTCACTGAAGCTTTCTTT; CDR3: CASSEYREVTEAFF
V: TRBV30; size: -; D: TRBD1; J: TRBJ1-2; DNA: TGTGCCTGGCGAACGACAGGGAGCTATGGCTACACCTTC; CDR3: CAWRTTGSYGYTF
V: TRBV27; size: -; D: -; J: TRBJ2-7; DNA: TGTGCCAGCAGTGCATACAGGGTCTACGAGCAGTACTTC; CDR3: CASSAYRVYEQYF
V: TRBV4-3; size: -; D: TRBD2; J: TRBJ2-1; DNA: TGCGCCAGCAGCCTCTCTAGCGGGAGGGGCAATGAGCAGTTCTTC; CDR3: CASSLSSGRGNEQFF
V: TRBV14; size: -; D: -; J: TRBJ2-7; DNA: TGTGCCAGCAGCCCGACTGATTCCTACGAGCAGTACTTC; CDR3: CASSPTDSYEQYF
V: TRBV6-1; size: once; D: TRBD1; J: TRBJ1-5; DNA: TGTGCCAGCAGGTGGGGACAGGGTAGCAATCAGCCCCAGCATTTT; CDR3: CASRWGQGSNQPQHF
V: TRBV5-1; size: -; D: -; J: TRBJ2-6; DNA: TGCGCCAGCAGCTTGGCCCAGGCTGGGGCCAACGTCCTGACTTTC; CDR3: CASSLAQAGANVLTF
V: TRBV9; size: -; D: -; J: TRBJ2-7; DNA: TGTGCCAGCAGCGTAGGGCTAGAACACTACGAGCAGTACTTC; CDR3: CASSVGLEHYEQYF
V: TRBV4-1; size: -; D: -; J: TRBJ1-1; DNA: TGCGCCAGCAGCCAAGATTTGAGTAGTAGAGGATTGTGGACTGAAGCTTTCTTT; CDR3: CASSQDLSSRGLWTEAFF
V: TRBV18; size: -; D: -; J: TRBJ2-1; DNA: TGTGCCAGCTCCCCTATGGGGGGCTCCTACAATGAGCAGTTCTTC; CDR3: CASSPMGGSYNEQFF
V: TRBV7-8; size: -; D: TRBD1; J: TRBJ1-4; DNA: TGTGCCAGCAGCCTACAGGGGTCTGAAAAACTGTTTTTT; CDR3: CASSLQGSEKLFF
V: TRBV14; size: -; D: TRBD2; J: TRBJ2-3; DNA: TGTGCCAGCAGCCAAGCGGGACTAGCGGAGAACACAGATACGCAGTATTTT; CDR3: CASSQAGLAENTDTQYF
V: TRBV28; size: -; D: -; J: TRBJ2-2; DNA: TGTGCCAGCAGTTTTGGCCTAGGGGGTGAGACCGGGGAGCTGTTTTTT; CDR3: CASSFGLGGETGELFF
V: TRBV14; size: few; D: TRBD1; J: TRBJ2-3; DNA: TGTGCCAGCAGCCAAGGGGGACAGCTGAGGGGGACAGATACGCAGTATTTT; CDR3: CASSQGGQLRGTDTQYF
V: TRBV4-1; size: -; D: TRBD1; J: TRBJ2-2; DNA: TGCGCCAGTAAGGTGTGGGACAGCCCTACCGGGGAGCTGTTTTTT; CDR3: CASKVWDSPTGELFF
V: TRBV11-2; size: -; D: TRBD1; J: TRBJ1-2; DNA: TGTGCCAGCAGCTTAGTAGTCCCCCGACAGGGGGCTGATGGCTACACCTTC; CDR3: CASSLVVPRQGADGYTF
V: TRBV7-6; size: -; D: TRBD1; J: TRBJ2-1; DNA: TGTGCCAGCAGCTTGACAGGGGACAATGAGCAGTTCTTC; CDR3: CASSLTGDNEQFF
V: TRBV5-4; size: -; D: TRBD1; J: TRBJ1-2; DNA: TGTGCCAGCAGCCCGGCACAGGGGACCCACACCTTC; CDR3: CASSPAQGTHTF
V: TRBV19; size: -; D: TRBD2; J: TRBJ2-3; DNA: TGTGCCAGCAGAAAGGGGACTAGCGGGAGGTATACGCAGTATTTT; CDR3: CASRKGTSGRYTQYF
V: TRBV19; size: -; D: TRBD1; J: TRBJ1-1; DNA: TGTGCCAGTAGTATAATGGGGACAGGGGCCACTGAAGCTTTCTTT; CDR3: CASSIMGTGATEAFF
V: TRBV6-5; size: once; D: -; J: TRBJ2-5; DNA: TGTGCCAGCAGTGGTACAGGACAAGAGACCCAGTACTTC; CDR3: CASSGTGQETQYF
V: TRBV9; size: -; D: -; J: TRBJ2-2; DNA: TGTGCCAGCAGCGACTGGGGTAGCGTCACCGGGGAGCTGTTTTTT; CDR3: CASSDWGSVTGELFF
V: TRBV6-6; size: -; D: TRBD1; J: TRBJ1-5; DNA: TGTGCCAGCAGTTACTCGATGACAGGGGTTCAGCCCCAGCATTTT; CDR3: CASSYSMTGVQPQHF
V: TRBV7-8; size: few; D: -; J: TRBJ1-5; DNA: TGTGCCAGCAGCTTCTTCCGGGGTTCCAATCAGCCCCAGCATTTT; CDR3: CASSFFRGSNQPQHF
V: TRBV27; size: -; D: TRBD2; J: TRBJ2-1; DNA: TGTGCCAGCAGTTTGTTGGCGGGAGTCTATGAGCAGTTCTTC; CDR3: CASSLLAGVYEQFF
V: TRBV9; size: -; D: TRBD1; J: TRBJ1-4; DNA: TGTGCCAGCAGCTTCAAAGACGGGAGGGGGCCAGCTAATGAAAAACTGTTTTTT; CDR3: CASSFKDGRGPANEKLFF
V: TRBV5-1; size: -; D: TRBD1; J: TRBJ1-1; DNA: TGCGCCAGCAGCTTGGTGCCGACAGGGACTGAAGCTTTCTTT; CDR3: CASSLVPTGTEAFF
V: TRBV2; size: -; D: -; J: TRBJ1-5; DNA: TGTGCCAGCAGACAGGGTATATCCAATCAGCCCCAGCATTTT; CDR3: CASRQGISNQPQHF
V: TRBV7-9; size: -; D: -; J: TRBJ1-1; DNA: TGTGCCAGCATCAAACCACCCGACAGTGAAGCTTTCTTT; CDR3: CASIKPPDSEAFF
V: TRBV6-6; size: -; D: -; J: TRBJ1-5; DNA: TGTGCCAGCGGGCAGGTCGATCAGCCCCAGCATTTT; CDR3: CASGQVDQPQHF
V: TRBV28; size: -; D: TRBD1; J: TRBJ1-5; DNA: TGTGCCAGCCACCTATCAGGGGGCTGGAGCAATCAGCCCCAGCATTTT; CDR3: CASHLSGGWSNQPQHF
V: TRBV6-1; size: -; D: -; J: TRBJ2-7; DNA: TGTGCCAGCAGCCTGTACGGGTCCCACCGCGAGCAGTACTTC; CDR3: CASSLYGSHREQYF
V: TRBV28; size: -; D: -; J: TRBJ1-2; DNA: TGTGCCAGCAGTGCGGGGTTTTGGAAAGCTAACTATGGCTACACCTTC; CDR3: CASSAGFWKANYGYTF